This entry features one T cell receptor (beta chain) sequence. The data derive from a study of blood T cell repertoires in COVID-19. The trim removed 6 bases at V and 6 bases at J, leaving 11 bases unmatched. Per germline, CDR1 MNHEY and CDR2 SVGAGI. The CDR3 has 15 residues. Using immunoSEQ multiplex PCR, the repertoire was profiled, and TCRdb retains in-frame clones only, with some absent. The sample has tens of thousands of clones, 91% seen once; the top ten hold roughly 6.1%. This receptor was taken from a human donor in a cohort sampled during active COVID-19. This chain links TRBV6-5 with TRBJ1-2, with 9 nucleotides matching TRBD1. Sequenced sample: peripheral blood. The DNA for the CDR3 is TGTGCCAGCAGGAGAGACCGGGACAGGGACGATGGCTACACCTTC. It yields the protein CASRRDRDRDDGYTF.